The 30 T cell receptor beta chains presented below share a single source sample, sequenced in a study of blood T cell repertoires in COVID-19. Only in-frame clones appear in the TCRdb table, and some are missing; sequencing was by immunoSEQ multiplex PCR. The sample lists tens of thousands of clones, over 65% seen once, with under 30% in the top ten. The material sequenced was peripheral blood. The receptor set was obtained from a human donor in a cohort sampled during active COVID-19.

The chain uses TRBV15 and TRBJ2-1; 10 nucleotides agree with TRBD2. Germline CDR1 is LNHNV and CDR2 is YYDKDF (reference sequence). This CDR3 is 15 amino acids long. V shed 1 base, J shed 8 bases, and the junction held 5 bases outside the gene matches. In nucleotides, the CDR3 is TGTGCCACCAGCAGAGGGAGAGCGGGGGGGGATGAGCAGTTCTTC. Translating it yields CATSRGRAGGDEQFF.

This clone appeared a single time. The V and J genes are TRBV19 and TRBJ2-1; a possible D gene is TRBD1 (7 bases). Germline lookup yields CDR1 LNHDA and CDR2 SQIVND (reference sequence). V lost 5 bases, J lost 6 bases, and 17 bases lay in between. This CDR3 has 15 residues. This chain's CDR3 is CASSGGQGVVNEQFF. The CDR3 region has the DNA TGTGCCAGTAGTGGGGGGCAGGGGGTCGTCAATGAGCAGTTCTTC. The entire variable domain, with the rest obtained from reference TRBV19 and TRBJ2-1, is as follows: DGGITQSPKYLFRKEGQNVTLSCEQNLNHDAMYWYRQDPGQGLRLIYYSQIVNDFQKGDIAEGYSVSREKKESFPLTVTSAQKNPTAFYLCASSGGQGVVNEQFFGPGTRLTVL.

This clone was counted between two and nine times. This chain joins TRBV11-2 and TRBJ1-2, with D uncertain. The V gene's germline CDR1 is SGHAT and CDR2 FQNNGV. This CDR3 has 14 residues. V was clipped by 2 bases and J by 2 bases, with 9 bases between them. The CDR3 DNA reads as TGTGCCAGCAGCTTAAACATAAACAACTATGGCTACACCTTC. Translation: CASSLNINNYGYTF.

This chain uses TRBV28 with TRBJ1-1; D may be TRBD1 (5 bases). CDR1 and CDR2 from the germline V gene are MDHEN and SYDVKM. The CDR3 is 16 amino acids. The V gene lost 5 bases and the J gene lost 4 bases, with 20 bases spanning the gap. CDR3 in DNA: TGTGCCAGCAGTACACCCCAGGGAGGTCCGTCCACTGAAGCTTTCTTT. Protein: CASSTPQGGPSTEAFF.

The rearrangement joins TRBV6-2 or TRBV6-3 to TRBJ2-7; a weak D match, TRBD1 (7 bases). The V gene lost 5 bases and the J gene lost 5 bases, with 22 bases spanning the gap. Germline lookup yields CDR1 MNHEY and CDR2 SVGEGT. The CDR3 totals 16 residues. CDR3 coding DNA: TGTGCCAGCAGTGACGCGGCGGGACAGAGTAAGGACGAGCAGTACTTC. This encodes CASSDAAGQSKDEQYF.

This clone has more than one count but fewer than ten. The chain has TRBV7-6 and TRBJ2-3, with D possibly being TRBD2 (5 bases). The CDR3 extends over 15 amino acids. Germline CDR1 reads SGHVS; CDR2 reads FNYEAQ. V lost 3 bases and J lost 0, with 10 bases in between. In nucleotides, the CDR3 is TGTGCCAGCAGCTTCAGCGGACTTAGCACAGATACGCAGTATTTT. It specifies CASSFSGLSTDTQYF.

The genes are TRBV19 and TRBJ1-4; D gene unclear. CDR3 size: 17 residues. Deletions cut 9 bases from V and 6 bases from J, with 26 bases between. Germline V gives CDR1 LNHDA, CDR2 SQIVND (reference sequence). The CDR3 here is CASRKYSHAGRDEKLFF. CDR3 bases: TGTGCCAGCAGAAAATATTCCCACGCGGGTCGAGATGAAAAACTGTTTTTT.

The chain recombines TRBV29-1 with TRBJ2-1; D might be TRBD2 (7 bases). The CDR3 totals 15 residues. Deletions cut 3 bases from V and 3 bases from J, with 15 bases between. Germline values: CDR1 SQVTM, CDR2 ANQGSEA. DNA for the CDR3: TGCAGCGTTGAGGGCGGCGGGGGCCTCTACAATGAGCAGTTCTTC. Amino acids: CSVEGGGGLYNEQFF.

The chain has TRBV1 and TRBJ2-1; the D call of TRBD1 is as the table states it, not checked on the DNA. TRBV1 is assigned pseudogene status. The CDR3 contains 16 residues. This chain's CDR3 is CTSSQDPDLAHNEQFF. CDR3 nucleotides: TGCACCAGCAGCCAAGATCCCGATTTGGCCCACAATGAGCAGTTCTTC.

The chain has TRBV3-1 (or the pseudogene TRBV3-2) and TRBJ2-5, with 9 bases fitting TRBD2. The CDR3 runs to 16 residues. Trimming at V came to 0 bases and at J to 5 bases, leaving 7 bases not matched to a gene. Germline assignment: CDR1 LGHDT and CDR2 YNNKEL (reference sequence). The CDR3 region has the DNA TGTGCCAGCAGCCAAGATAAGCGGGGGGCAGGCGAGACCCAGTACTTC. Protein sequence: CASSQDKRGAGETQYF.

The chain has TRBV23-1 and TRBJ2-4; tentatively, D is TRBD1 (5 bases). TRBV23-1 counts as an open reading frame of uncertain function. The CDR3 length is 14 residues. Trimming removed 0 bases at V and 4 bases at J, with 7 bases between. The CDR3 coding sequence is TGCGCCAGCAGTCAATCGGGGCGGAAAAACATTCAGTACTTC. Translating gives CASSQSGRKNIQYF.

The table lists this clone with a few counts. The chain combines TRBV12-3 or TRBV12-4 with TRBJ1-6; D not certain. This CDR3 is 13 amino acids long. Between the trimmed V and J ends, which lost 3 bases and 7 bases, there was a span of 7 bases. The CDR3 nucleotides are TGTGCCAGCAGTTTGATAGCAAATTCACCCCTCCACTTT. Amino acids: CASSLIANSPLHF.

The chain employs TRBV3-1 (or the pseudogene TRBV3-2) and TRBJ2-3; D unresolved. Germline CDR1 is LGHDT and CDR2 is YNNKEL (reference sequence). The CDR3 totals 12 residues. Trimming shortened V by 5 bases and J by 4 bases, and 7 bases separated the two germline ends. The CDR3 nucleotides are TGTGCCAGCAGCTCAACAGCAGATACGCAGTATTTT. This encodes CASSSTADTQYF.

This clone was detected a few times. The chain couples TRBV7-2 to TRBJ2-7, with 8 bases matching TRBD1. J was trimmed by 3 bases and V by 4 bases; bases with no gene match: 8. CDR1 is SGHTA and CDR2 is FQGNSA in the germline V gene. The CDR3 has 15 amino acids. As DNA, the CDR3 is TGTGCCAGCAGCTCCGGACAGGGACGGAGCTACGAGCAGTACTTC. This encodes CASSSGQGRSYEQYF.

V usage is TRBV20-1 and J usage is TRBJ2-1; D is undetermined. There are 11 residues in the CDR3. V shed 3 bases and J shed 9 bases, with 9 bases lying between them. In germline, CDR1 is DFQATT, CDR2 SNEGSKA (reference sequence). The DNA of the CDR3 is TGCAGTGCTAGTTATCTAGGTGAGCAGTTCTTC. This gives the protein CSASYLGEQFF.

The chain employs TRBV30 and TRBJ2-3; maybe TRBD2 (6 bases). V was trimmed by 0 bases and J by 0 bases, leaving 10 bases between them. Germline CDR1 GTSNPN, CDR2 SVGIG (reference sequence). CDR3 length equals 15 residues. CDR3 in amino acids: CAWSVGRGSTDTQYF. The DNA of the CDR3 is TGTGCCTGGAGTGTTGGGCGGGGTAGCACAGATACGCAGTATTTT.

The chain joins TRBV21-1 to TRBJ1-5; the table assigns TRBD1, which was not confirmed against the DNA. TRBV21-1 is a documented pseudogene. The CDR3 spans 15 residues. The DNA for the CDR3 is TGTGCCAGCAGCGGGAAGGGACAGTACAATCAGCCCCAGCATTTT. Translation: CASSGKGQYNQPQHF.

The V gene is TRBV10-2, the J gene TRBJ2-7; TRBD1 might be the D (5 bases). The germline V gene has CDR1 WSHSY and CDR2 SAAADI. The CDR3 runs to 14 residues. Trimming pared 2 bases from V and 3 bases from J, leaving 11 bases between. The CDR3 reads CASSEDSRFYEQYF. The CDR3 region has the DNA TGCGCCAGCAGTGAGGACAGCCGGTTCTACGAGCAGTACTTC.

This clone was picked up a small number of times. V and J are TRBV6-6 and TRBJ2-3; maybe TRBD2 (5 bases). Germline V gene sequence: CDR1 MNHNY, CDR2 SVGAGI (reference sequence). V was clipped by 7 bases and J by 11 bases, with 22 bases between them. The CDR3 runs 14 residues. The CDR3 DNA sequence: TGTGCCAGCACCGATTCCGGGGAAGCGAATAGGCAGTATTTT. This encodes CASTDSGEANRQYF.

V gene TRBV28 combines with J gene TRBJ2-7, with D perhaps TRBD1 (7 bases). The germline V gene encodes CDR1 MDHEN and CDR2 SYDVKM. V lost 8 bases and J lost 5, with 13 bases in between. This CDR3 is built from 12 residues. The CDR3 DNA is TGTGCCAGCCAGGGGGGCCGCAACGAGCAGTACTTC. Residues: CASQGGRNEQYF.

This clone was recorded only once. V and J are TRBV7-2 and TRBJ1-2, with 10 nucleotides matching TRBD1. Germline V CDR1 and CDR2: SGHTA, FQGNSA. This CDR3 spans 15 amino acids. J lost 2 bases, V lost 4 bases, and 4 bases had no gene match. CDR3 in amino acids: CASSSKDRGNYGYTF. CDR3 DNA: TGTGCCAGCAGCTCCAAGGACAGGGGGAACTATGGCTACACCTTC.

The CDR3 sequence is CASSFSGEGTEAFF. CDR3 DNA sequence: TGTGCCAGCAGCTTCTCCGGGGAGGGCACTGAAGCTTTCTTT. The chain has TRBV7-2 and TRBJ1-1, with D unclear. CDR1 SGHTA and CDR2 FQGNSA come from the germline V gene. This CDR3 comprises 14 residues. Trimming took 3 bases from V and 4 from J, leaving 12 bases between them. The full variable domain, its missing parts supplied by reference TRBV7-2 and TRBJ1-1, is GAGVSQSPSNKVTEKGKDVELRCDPISGHTALYWYRQSLGQGLEFLIYFQGNSAPDKSGLPSDRFSAERTGGSVSTLTIQRTQQEDSAVYLCASSFSGEGTEAFFGQGTRLTVV.

This clone was detected only a few times. The chain carries TRBV18 and TRBJ1-4; D is undetermined. Trimming stripped 3 bases from V and 7 bases from J, with 9 bases between. The germline V gene encodes CDR1 KGHSH and CDR2 LQKENI. CDR3 length: 13 residues. DNA for the CDR3: TGTGCCAGCTCACCGGGGAGTAGTGAAAAACTGTTTTTT. As protein: CASSPGSSEKLFF.

The CDR3 coding sequence is TGTGCCAGCAGGGGGGGTAGCGGGCTTAACACAGATACGCAGTATTTT. It encodes CASRGGSGLNTDTQYF. The V gene is TRBV11-2, the J gene TRBJ2-3; 7 bases are a match to TRBD2. Losses at the gene ends were 6 bases for V and 2 bases for J; bases not matched to a gene: 11. This CDR3 contains 16 residues. Per the germline V gene, CDR1 is SGHAT and CDR2 is FQNNGV.

The V and J genes are TRBV28 and TRBJ2-7; 8 positions match TRBD2. V trimming: 3 bases; J trimming: 7 bases; junction bases outside the gene matches: 14. CDR1 MDHEN and CDR2 SYDVKM come from the germline V gene. The CDR3 is 16 residues long. The CDR3 nucleotides read TGTGCCAGCAGTTTCGGCGGGAGGACCGGGGGTCAAGAGCAGTACTTC. Its protein product is CASSFGGRTGGQEQYF.

The chain uses TRBV3-1 (or the pseudogene TRBV3-2) and TRBJ2-7, with 7 positions matching TRBD2. V gave up 1 base and J gave up 3 bases; unmatched junction bases: 9. The length of the CDR3 is 16 residues. Germline CDR1 is LGHDT and CDR2 is YNNKEL (reference sequence). The CDR3 protein is CASSQGSGGLGYEQYF. As DNA, the CDR3 is TGTGCCAGCAGCCAAGGTTCGGGAGGCTTGGGCTACGAGCAGTACTTC.

This clone was found a few times. The genes are TRBV2 and TRBJ2-3, with 9 bases fitting TRBD2. The CDR3 length is 14 residues. Germline lookup yields CDR1 SNHLY and CDR2 FYNNEI. Losses at the gene ends were 8 bases for V and 5 bases for J; bases not matched to a gene: 8. The CDR3, as DNA: TGTGCCAGCGGCGGGAGGGACCCGGTAGATACGCAGTATTTT. It is translated as CASGGRDPVDTQYF.

This clone was seen only a few times. J is TRBJ1-2 and V is TRBV7-9; 9 bases match TRBD1. Germline loops: CDR1 SEHNR, CDR2 FQNEAQ (reference sequence). This CDR3 has 15 amino acids. V lost 1 base to trimming and J lost 5 bases; unmatched junction nucleotides: 5. CDR3 sequence (DNA): TGTGCCAGCAGCTTAGTGGGACAGGGATTGTATGGCTACACCTTC. It codes for CASSLVGQGLYGYTF.

The chain employs TRBV4-1 and TRBJ1-2; 12 bases line up with TRBD1. Germline-derived CDR1 and CDR2 are MGHRA and YSYEKL. V lost 1 base and J lost 5; bases outside the gene matches: 2. The length of the CDR3 is 15 residues. This CDR3 is CASSQAGQGAYGYTF. Written as DNA, the CDR3 is TGCGCCAGCAGCCAAGCGGGACAGGGGGCATATGGCTACACCTTC.

V is TRBV6-2 or TRBV6-3 and J is TRBJ2-7; 7 bases map to TRBD2. V dropped 0 bases and J dropped 5; count of bases not matched to a gene: 10. Germline loops: CDR1 MNHEY, CDR2 SVGEGT. The CDR3 spans 16 residues. CDR3 bases: TGTGCCAGCAGTTACTCTCACCTAGCGGCAGGAGACGAGCAGTACTTC. It translates to CASSYSHLAAGDEQYF.